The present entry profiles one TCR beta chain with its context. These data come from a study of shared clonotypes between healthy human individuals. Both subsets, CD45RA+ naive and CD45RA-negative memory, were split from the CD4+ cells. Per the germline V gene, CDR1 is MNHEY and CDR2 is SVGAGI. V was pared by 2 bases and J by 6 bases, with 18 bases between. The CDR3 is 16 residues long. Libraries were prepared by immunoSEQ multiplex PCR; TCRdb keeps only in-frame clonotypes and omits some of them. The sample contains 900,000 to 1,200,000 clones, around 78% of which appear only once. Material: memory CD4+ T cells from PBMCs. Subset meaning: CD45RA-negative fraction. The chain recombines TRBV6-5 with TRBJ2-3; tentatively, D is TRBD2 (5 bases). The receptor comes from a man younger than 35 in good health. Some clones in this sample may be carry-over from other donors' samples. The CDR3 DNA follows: TGTGCCAGCAGTTACCAGATTGCTAGCAATGGGGATACGCAGTATTTT. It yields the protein CASSYQIASNGDTQYF.